This is a list of T cell receptor beta chains from one sample in a study of blood T cell repertoires in COVID-19. Produced via immunoSEQ multiplex PCR; TCRdb's table is partial and in-frame only. The profile shows under 200,000 clones, over 80% of them singletons. Sequencing was carried out using peripheral blood. All receptors come from a woman aged 55 to 70 with acute or convalescent COVID-19. Both conserved end residues are part of each CDR3. Each record gives: V gene, D gene, J gene, CDR3 length, clone size, CDR3 protein, CDR3 DNA. A D gene is named only where the DNA matches it firmly. A row's size may be missing; if present it is once, few, many or a size class.

V gene: TRBV5-6; D gene: .; J gene: TRBJ1-1; CDR3 length: 16; clone size: .; CDR3 protein: CASSLGSFTMNTEAFF; CDR3 DNA: TGTGCCAGCAGCTTGGGGAGTTTTACCATGAACACTGAAGCTTTCTTT
V gene: TRBV10-1; D gene: .; J gene: TRBJ2-5; CDR3 length: 14; clone size: .; CDR3 protein: CASSESTGQETQYF; CDR3 DNA: TGCGCCAGCAGTGAGTCGACTGGGCAAGAGACCCAGTACTTC
V gene: TRBV18; D gene: TRBD1; J gene: TRBJ1-4; CDR3 length: 15; clone size: .; CDR3 protein: CASSRSGTGGEKLFF; CDR3 DNA: TGTGCCAGCTCACGATCCGGGACAGGGGGTGAAAAACTGTTTTTT
V gene: TRBV4-1; D gene: .; J gene: TRBJ2-1; CDR3 length: 15; clone size: few; CDR3 protein: CASSQAQGLYNEQFF; CDR3 DNA: TGCGCCAGCAGCCAAGCCCAGGGTCTCTACAATGAGCAGTTCTTC
V gene: TRBV2; D gene: TRBD1; J gene: TRBJ1-1; CDR3 length: 17; clone size: .; CDR3 protein: CASSPRGPSQGGTEAFF; CDR3 DNA: TGTGCCAGCAGTCCTAGGGGGCCCTCACAGGGCGGTACTGAAGCTTTCTTT
V gene: TRBV10-2; D gene: TRBD1; J gene: TRBJ1-5; CDR3 length: 16; clone size: .; CDR3 protein: CASGTDRGVSNQPQHF; CDR3 DNA: TGCGCCAGCGGAACTGACAGGGGCGTTAGCAATCAGCCCCAGCATTTT
V gene: TRBV19; D gene: .; J gene: TRBJ2-1; CDR3 length: 14; clone size: .; CDR3 protein: CASSLAGIYNEQFF; CDR3 DNA: TGTGCCAGTAGTTTAGCAGGGATCTACAATGAGCAGTTCTTC
V gene: TRBV7-2; D gene: .; J gene: TRBJ2-7; CDR3 length: 15; clone size: .; CDR3 protein: CASSLYGDIPYEQYF; CDR3 DNA: TGTGCCAGCAGCTTATATGGGGACATTCCCTACGAGCAGTACTTC
V gene: TRBV27; D gene: TRBD1; J gene: TRBJ1-5; CDR3 length: 16; clone size: .; CDR3 protein: CASSLAGTGVGRPQHF; CDR3 DNA: TGTGCCAGCAGTTTGGCCGGGACAGGGGTGGGTCGGCCCCAGCATTTT
V gene: TRBV25-1; D gene: .; J gene: TRBJ1-2; CDR3 length: 12; clone size: .; CDR3 protein: CASSDRSYGYTF; CDR3 DNA: TGTGCCAGCAGTGACAGATCCTATGGCTACACCTTC
V gene: TRBV2; D gene: .; J gene: TRBJ2-7; CDR3 length: 13; clone size: .; CDR3 protein: CASTPTGPYEQYF; CDR3 DNA: TGTGCCAGCACTCCAACAGGTCCCTACGAGCAGTACTTC
V gene: TRBV2; D gene: TRBD1; J gene: TRBJ1-6; CDR3 length: 15; clone size: .; CDR3 protein: CARANLGQGNSPLHF; CDR3 DNA: TGTGCCAGGGCGAACTTAGGACAGGGCAATTCACCCCTCCACTTT
V gene: TRBV29-1; D gene: .; J gene: TRBJ1-5; CDR3 length: 13; clone size: .; CDR3 protein: CSVDAGEGQPQHF; CDR3 DNA: TGCAGCGTTGATGCAGGGGAAGGTCAGCCCCAGCATTTT
V gene: TRBV30; D gene: TRBD1; J gene: TRBJ1-5; CDR3 length: 16; clone size: .; CDR3 protein: CAWSPPGTGGLQPQHF; CDR3 DNA: TGTGCCTGGAGCCCTCCGGGGACAGGGGGACTTCAGCCCCAGCATTTT
V gene: TRBV29-1; D gene: .; J gene: TRBJ1-2; CDR3 length: 13; clone size: .; CDR3 protein: CSVYGTRGDGYTF; CDR3 DNA: TGCAGCGTGTACGGGACACGGGGCGATGGCTACACCTTC
V gene: TRBV6-5; D gene: TRBD2; J gene: TRBJ2-3; CDR3 length: 16; clone size: once; CDR3 protein: CASSYLGLAGIQPQYF; CDR3 DNA: TGTGCCAGCAGTTACTTGGGACTAGCGGGGATTCAACCTCAGTATTTT
V gene: TRBV24-1; D gene: .; J gene: TRBJ1-2; CDR3 length: 15; clone size: .; CDR3 protein: CAPRAGSERVYGYTF; CDR3 DNA: TGTGCCCCCCGGGCGGGGTCCGAGAGGGTCTATGGCTACACCTTC
V gene: TRBV6-2/TRBV6-3; D gene: .; J gene: TRBJ1-5; CDR3 length: 15; clone size: .; CDR3 protein: CASSSQGKSNQPQHF; CDR3 DNA: TGTGCCAGCAGTTCGCAGGGCAAAAGTAATCAGCCCCAGCATTTT
V gene: TRBV4-3; D gene: .; J gene: TRBJ1-3; CDR3 length: 17; clone size: .; CDR3 protein: CASSQGSGGPPGNTIYF; CDR3 DNA: TGCGCCAGCAGCCAAGGAAGTGGGGGCCCCCCTGGAAACACCATATATTTT
V gene: TRBV7-2; D gene: TRBD2; J gene: TRBJ2-1; CDR3 length: 17; clone size: .; CDR3 protein: CASSLLASGGASNEQFF; CDR3 DNA: TGTGCCAGCAGCTTACTGGCTAGCGGGGGGGCTAGCAATGAGCAGTTCTTC
V gene: TRBV10-3; D gene: .; J gene: TRBJ2-7; CDR3 length: 14; clone size: .; CDR3 protein: CAISETDSSYEQYF; CDR3 DNA: TGTGCCATCAGTGAGACGGACAGCTCCTACGAGCAGTACTTC
V gene: TRBV5-8; D gene: .; J gene: TRBJ1-4; CDR3 length: 14; clone size: .; CDR3 protein: CASSPGHRNEKLFF; CDR3 DNA: TGTGCCAGCAGCCCGGGACACCGTAATGAAAAACTGTTTTTT
V gene: TRBV2; D gene: TRBD1; J gene: TRBJ2-6; CDR3 length: 16; clone size: .; CDR3 protein: CASSRQGPGGANVLTF; CDR3 DNA: TGTGCCAGCAGTAGACAGGGGCCGGGTGGGGCCAACGTCCTGACTTTC
V gene: TRBV6-1; D gene: TRBD1; J gene: TRBJ2-1; CDR3 length: 15; clone size: .; CDR3 protein: CASSEGQGSYNEQFF; CDR3 DNA: TGTGCCAGCAGTGAAGGACAGGGATCCTACAATGAGCAGTTCTTC
V gene: TRBV3-1/TRBV3-2; D gene: .; J gene: TRBJ2-5; CDR3 length: 14; clone size: .; CDR3 protein: CASSQDRGQETQYF; CDR3 DNA: TGTGCCAGCAGCCAAGATCGGGGCCAAGAGACCCAGTACTTC
V gene: TRBV6-2/TRBV6-3; D gene: .; J gene: TRBJ1-1; CDR3 length: 13; clone size: .; CDR3 protein: CASSYLVNTEAFF; CDR3 DNA: TGTGCCAGCAGTTACCTCGTGAACACTGAAGCTTTCTTT
V gene: TRBV12-3/TRBV12-4; D gene: TRBD2; J gene: TRBJ2-5; CDR3 length: 13; clone size: .; CDR3 protein: CASSLREVETQYF; CDR3 DNA: TGTGCCAGCAGTTTACGGGAGGTAGAGACCCAGTACTTC
V gene: TRBV5-1; D gene: .; J gene: TRBJ1-2; CDR3 length: 17; clone size: .; CDR3 protein: CASSPTPRTGANYGYTF; CDR3 DNA: TGCGCCAGCAGCCCCACCCCGAGGACTGGAGCTAACTATGGCTACACCTTC
V gene: TRBV21-1; D gene: .; J gene: TRBJ1-6; CDR3 length: 16; clone size: once; CDR3 protein: CASSPQLGQGGSPLHF; CDR3 DNA: TGTGCCAGCAGCCCACAGCTGGGACAGGGCGGGTCACCCCTCCACTTT
V gene: TRBV9; D gene: TRBD2; J gene: TRBJ2-1; CDR3 length: 17; clone size: .; CDR3 protein: CASSATSGGAPIGEQFF; CDR3 DNA: TGTGCCAGCAGCGCGACTAGCGGGGGGGCCCCAATTGGTGAGCAGTTCTTC
V gene: TRBV4-3; D gene: .; J gene: TRBJ1-6; CDR3 length: 15; clone size: .; CDR3 protein: CASSQSGTPNSPLHF; CDR3 DNA: TGCGCCAGCAGCCAATCCGGGACACCAAATTCACCCCTCCACTTT
V gene: TRBV7-3; D gene: TRBD2; J gene: TRBJ2-3; CDR3 length: 17; clone size: .; CDR3 protein: CASSLTAGALSTDTQYF; CDR3 DNA: TGTGCCAGCAGCTTAACAGCGGGGGCCCTTAGCACAGATACGCAGTATTTT
V gene: TRBV4-3; D gene: .; J gene: TRBJ2-2; CDR3 length: 17; clone size: few; CDR3 protein: CASSQEGGLGLTGELFF; CDR3 DNA: TGCGCCAGCAGCCAAGAAGGTGGTTTGGGGCTCACCGGGGAGCTGTTTTTT
V gene: TRBV19; D gene: .; J gene: TRBJ1-5; CDR3 length: 14; clone size: .; CDR3 protein: CASSTTGSNQPQHF; CDR3 DNA: TGTGCCAGTAGTACGACAGGTAGCAATCAGCCCCAGCATTTT
V gene: TRBV9; D gene: TRBD1; J gene: TRBJ2-7; CDR3 length: 13; clone size: .; CDR3 protein: CASSVTGGYEQYF; CDR3 DNA: TGTGCCAGCAGCGTAACAGGGGGGTACGAGCAGTACTTC
V gene: TRBV28; D gene: .; J gene: TRBJ1-1; CDR3 length: 16; clone size: .; CDR3 protein: CASSLSPSGWDTEAFF; CDR3 DNA: TGTGCCAGCAGTTTATCCCCGTCAGGATGGGACACTGAAGCTTTCTTT
V gene: TRBV5-1; D gene: TRBD1; J gene: TRBJ1-1; CDR3 length: 15; clone size: .; CDR3 protein: CASSLAGTDYTEAFF; CDR3 DNA: TGCGCCAGCAGCTTGGCCGGGACAGATTACACTGAAGCTTTCTTT
V gene: TRBV5-1; D gene: .; J gene: TRBJ1-1; CDR3 length: 13; clone size: .; CDR3 protein: CASSLGDNPEAFF; CDR3 DNA: TGCGCCAGCAGCTTGGGGGACAATCCTGAAGCTTTCTTT
V gene: TRBV6-5; D gene: TRBD1; J gene: TRBJ2-5; CDR3 length: 12; clone size: .; CDR3 protein: CAGRQGMETQYF; CDR3 DNA: TGTGCCGGCCGACAGGGCATGGAGACCCAGTACTTC
V gene: TRBV5-6; D gene: .; J gene: TRBJ2-3; CDR3 length: 14; clone size: .; CDR3 protein: CASRGIADTDTQYF; CDR3 DNA: TGTGCCAGCAGGGGGATAGCGGACACAGATACGCAGTATTTT
V gene: TRBV2; D gene: .; J gene: TRBJ2-3; CDR3 length: 15; clone size: few; CDR3 protein: CASVVGSSSTDTQYF; CDR3 DNA: TGTGCCAGCGTCGTTGGGAGTTCTAGCACAGATACGCAGTATTTT
V gene: TRBV28; D gene: TRBD1; J gene: TRBJ2-2; CDR3 length: 18; clone size: .; CDR3 protein: CASSGALGQGANTGELFF; CDR3 DNA: TGTGCCAGCAGTGGGGCCCTGGGGCAGGGGGCTAACACCGGGGAGCTGTTTTTT
V gene: TRBV2; D gene: .; J gene: TRBJ1-1; CDR3 length: 14; clone size: .; CDR3 protein: CASSAWAANTEAFF; CDR3 DNA: TGTGCCAGCAGTGCTTGGGCAGCGAACACTGAAGCTTTCTTT
V gene: TRBV5-4; D gene: TRBD1; J gene: TRBJ1-2; CDR3 length: 14; clone size: .; CDR3 protein: CASSWGQSNYGYTF; CDR3 DNA: TGTGCCAGCAGCTGGGGACAGTCTAACTATGGCTACACCTTC
V gene: TRBV19; D gene: .; J gene: TRBJ1-1; CDR3 length: 13; clone size: .; CDR3 protein: CASSIPVATKAFF; CDR3 DNA: TGTGCCAGTAGTATACCGGTGGCAACTAAAGCTTTCTTT